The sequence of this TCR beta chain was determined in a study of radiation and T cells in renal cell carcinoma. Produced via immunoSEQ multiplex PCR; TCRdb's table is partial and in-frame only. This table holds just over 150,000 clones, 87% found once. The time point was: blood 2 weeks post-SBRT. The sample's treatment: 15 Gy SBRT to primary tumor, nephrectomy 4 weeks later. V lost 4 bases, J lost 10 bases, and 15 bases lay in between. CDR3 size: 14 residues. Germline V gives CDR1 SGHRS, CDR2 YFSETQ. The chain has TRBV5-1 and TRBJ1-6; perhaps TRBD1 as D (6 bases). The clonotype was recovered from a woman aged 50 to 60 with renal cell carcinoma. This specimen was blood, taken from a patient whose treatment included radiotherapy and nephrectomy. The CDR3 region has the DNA TGCGCCAGCAGCCTAACAGGGATTTTGTCACCCCTCCACTTT. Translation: CASSLTGILSPLHF.